This entry describes one T cell receptor beta chain. What it binds is not known. This record belongs to a study of OX40 agonist ivuxolimab in advanced cancers. Study-level points and caveats: Clonal expansion by week 6 occurred in CD4+ and CD8+ blood T cells (at 0.1 to 3.0 mg/kg).

The protocol was immunoSEQ multiplex PCR, while the TCRdb copy is restricted to in-frame clones and leaves out a portion. This table holds roughly 80,000 clones, approximately 90% found once. Sequences were derived from CD4+ or CD8+ T cells sorted from blood, sampled in a trial of the OX40 agonist ivuxolimab. The source of this sequence is an adult with an advanced solid tumor such as melanoma, head and neck, liver or kidney cancer.

The CDR3 DNA sequence: TGTGCCAGCAGCTTGGGGCGCGGGAGGCCCACCGAGCAGTACTTC. Amino acids: CASSLGRGRPTEQYF. The chain joins TRBV7-9 to TRBJ2-7, with TRBD2 matching over 8 bases. The CDR3 extends over 15 amino acids. The germline V gene has CDR1 SEHNR and CDR2 FQNEAQ (reference sequence). V gave up 3 bases and J gave up 6 bases; unmatched junction bases: 10.